This T cell receptor (beta chain) was obtained from a study of cytomegalovirus exposure and HLA in healthy donors. Whole-study results and caveats: The authors assumed roughly uniform sequencing depth across donors for presence/absence analyses.

It was with 60 Vbeta and 13 Jbeta primers that the PCR ran. Generated by immunoSEQ multiplex PCR, the TCRdb table keeps only in-frame clones and is missing some. The table lists approximately 80,000 clones, 74% of them singletons. As regards this clone: The antigen remains unidentified.

What was sequenced was PBMCs. The clonotype originates from a man under 40 in good health and CMV-seropositive.

CDR3 amino acids: CASSLEGVPEKLFF. CDR3 coding DNA: TGCGCCAGCAGCTTGGAGGGGGTTCCGGAAAAACTGTTTTTT. J is TRBJ1-4 and V is TRBV5-1, with a weak D call TRBD1 (6 bases). Germline values: CDR1 SGHRS, CDR2 YFSETQ. The CDR3 contains 14 residues. V gave up 0 bases and J gave up 8 bases, with 11 bases separating them. The whole variable domain, filled in from reference TRBV5-1 and TRBJ1-4, reads KAGVTQTPRYLIKTRGQQVTLSCSPISGHRSVSWYQQTPGQGLQFLFEYFSETQRNKGNFPGRFSGRQFSNSRSEMNVSTLELGDSALYLCASSLEGVPEKLFFGSGTQLSVL.